One sample yielded the 30 T cell receptor beta chains listed below, sequenced in a study of cytomegalovirus exposure and HLA in healthy donors. It was with 60 Vbeta and 13 Jbeta primers that the PCR ran. Some clones are missing from TCRdb's copy, which holds only in-frame ones; the method was immunoSEQ multiplex PCR. The data show about 96,000 clones, about 70% seen once. The sample comprised PBMCs. These receptors were taken from a woman in her sixties or seventies in good health and CMV-seropositive.

This clone has a handful of counts. This sequence joins TRBV6-6 and TRBJ2-7, with D hard to call. This CDR3 region has 11 residues. Looked up from germline, CDR1 is MNHNY and CDR2 is SVGAGI (reference sequence). V lost 8 bases to trimming and J lost 6 bases, with 11 bases between them. CDR3 sequence (DNA): TGTGCCAGCTCTCCTCTCCGCGAGCAGTACTTC. Translating gives CASSPLREQYF.

The chain couples TRBV7-9 to TRBJ1-3; 10 positions match TRBD1. V lost 4 bases to trimming and J lost 2 bases; unmatched junction nucleotides: 2. Germline CDR1 reads SEHNR; CDR2 reads FQNEAQ (reference sequence). This CDR3 region has 15 residues. CDR3 nucleotide sequence: TGTGCCAGCAGCTACGGACAGGGGGCTGGAAACACCATATATTTT. Residues: CASSYGQGAGNTIYF.

Concerning this clone: The junction departs from germline at one end; a sequencing error may be responsible. This chain uses TRBV30 with TRBJ2-7; 7 bases fit TRBD2. Per germline, CDR1 GTSNPN and CDR2 SVGIG (reference sequence). The CDR3 loop spans 13 amino acids. CDR3 amino acids: CACSGGGQYEQYF. The CDR3 region has the DNA TGTGCCTGTAGTGGGGGGGGTCAATACGAGCAGTACTTC.

As concerns this clone: A junction end diverges from the germline sequence, so it may reflect a read error. The rearrangement joins TRBV7-9 to TRBJ2-7; possible D gene TRBD2, 6 bases. CDR3 length equals 15 residues. Germline V gives CDR1 SEHNR, CDR2 FQNEAQ (reference sequence). DNA of the CDR3: TGTTCCAGCAGCTCCCGATCGGGACTCCTACGGGAGCAGTACTTC. Translating gives CSSSSRSGLLREQYF.

This sequence joins TRBV5-6 and TRBJ2-7, with 9 bases aligning to TRBD1. The CDR3 consists of 13 residues. Germline CDR1 and CDR2: SGHDT and YYEEEE. V was clipped by 4 bases and J by 5 bases; unmatched bases: 4. CDR3 sequence: CASSPRDRDEQYF. The CDR3 DNA reads TGTGCCAGCAGCCCTCGGGACAGGGACGAGCAGTACTTC.

V gene TRBV19 combines with J gene TRBJ1-5; 7 bases map to TRBD1. The junction had 9 bases not matched to a gene; V was cut back by 5 bases and J by 2 bases. The CDR3 is made up of 16 amino acids. Germline V gene data show CDR1 as LNHDA and CDR2 as SQIVND (reference sequence). CDR3 sequence (DNA): TGTGCCAGTAGTCGGGGGACAGCCGGCGGCAATCAGCCCCAGCATTTT. Translating it yields CASSRGTAGGNQPQHF.

The V gene is TRBV15, the J gene TRBJ2-1; TRBD1 aligns across 7 bases. The CDR3 is 17 amino acids. V trimming: 0 bases; J trimming: 4 bases; junction bases outside the gene matches: 9. Germline V gives CDR1 LNHNV, CDR2 YYDKDF (reference sequence). This chain's CDR3 is CATSREPTGKKYNEQFF. Here the CDR3 DNA reads TGTGCCACCAGCAGAGAGCCGACAGGGAAGAAATACAATGAGCAGTTCTTC.

Concerning this clone itself: At one of its ends the junction is not consistent with the germline gene, which may arise from a read error. This chain joins TRBV7-7 and TRBJ2-3, with a weak D call TRBD2 (6 bases). CDR1 and CDR2 from the germline V gene are SSHAT and FNYEAQ (reference sequence). This CDR3 has 14 residues. The CDR3 sequence: CASSLDRGGDTQYF. For the CDR3, the DNA is TGTGCTAGCAGCTTAGACCGGGGAGGAGATACGCAGTATTTT.

This clone showed up just once. One end of the junction varies from germline; a read error may be responsible. The rearrangement uses TRBV7-7 and TRBJ2-5, with 10 bases identical to TRBD2. CDR1 and CDR2 (germline): SSHAT, FNYEAQ (reference sequence). The CDR3 runs 15 residues. The CDR3: CASSLRPSGSETQYF. As DNA, the CDR3 is TGTGCTAGCAGCTTACGACCTAGCGGGAGTGAGACCCAGTACTTC.

This clone was seen a single time. V usage is TRBV19 and J usage is TRBJ1-5, with TRBD1 identical over 8 bases. The V segment lost 1 base and the J segment 4 bases; nucleotides outside the gene matches: 3. The CDR3 loop spans 15 amino acids. Germline values: CDR1 LNHDA, CDR2 SQIVND (reference sequence). CDR3: CASSIGQGTNQPQHF. The CDR3, as DNA: TGTGCCAGTAGTATAGGACAGGGGACGAATCAGCCCCAGCATTTT.

The gene calls are TRBV19 and TRBJ2-7, with 13 nucleotides matching TRBD2. The junction had 13 bases not matched to a gene; V was cut back by 5 bases and J by 9 bases. Germline-derived CDR1 and CDR2 are LNHDA and SQIVND (reference sequence). The CDR3 has 16 residues. The CDR3 DNA reads TGTGCCAGTAGTGGCGCCCTGACTAGCGGGAGGAGTAGGCAGTACTTC. Its translation is CASSGALTSGRSRQYF.

This chain joins TRBV6-5 and TRBJ2-7; tentatively, D is TRBD1 (5 bases). Trimming cost V 2 bases and J 4 bases, with 18 bases left between them. Germline CDR1 and CDR2: MNHEY and SVGAGI. This CDR3 contains 16 residues. CDR3 sequence (DNA): TGTGCCAGCAGTTACCGGACATTTCCTCCCGAGTACGAGCAGTACTTC. Encoded protein: CASSYRTFPPEYEQYF.

This clone was counted a single time. This chain connects TRBV5-8 to TRBJ2-3; 10 nucleotides align to TRBD2. This CDR3 has 14 amino acids. Trimming at V came to 2 bases and at J to 6 bases, leaving 3 bases not matched to a gene. CDR1 and CDR2 (germline): SGHTS, YDEGEE. The CDR3 nucleotides are TGTGCCAGCAGCTTCGGACTAGCGGCGGATACGCAGTATTTT. Its protein is CASSFGLAADTQYF.

This clone came up a few times. J is TRBJ1-2 and V is TRBV28, with D unresolved. Deletions cut 6 bases from V and 0 bases from J, with 8 bases between. CDR3 length equals 13 residues. Germline V gives CDR1 MDHEN, CDR2 SYDVKM. CDR3 nucleotide sequence: TGTGCCAGCAGGTACTCGTCTAACTATGGCTACACCTTC. Translating gives CASRYSSNYGYTF.

The V gene is TRBV7-8, the J gene TRBJ2-5, with 12 bases identical to TRBD2. J was trimmed by 4 bases and V by 5 bases; bases with no gene match: 5. From germline, CDR1 is SGHVS and CDR2 FQNEAQ. The CDR3 runs 15 residues. The CDR3 here is CASSEGTSGRETQYF. As DNA, the CDR3 is TGTGCCAGCAGCGAGGGGACTAGCGGGCGAGAGACCCAGTACTTC.

The rearrangement uses TRBV7-9 and TRBJ2-2, with 8 bases that match TRBD1. This CDR3 contains 19 residues. Germline loops: CDR1 SEHNR, CDR2 FQNEAQ (reference sequence). The ends lost 8 bases at V and 1 base at J; junction bases unmatched: 18. The CDR3 spells CASPFHAITGQGNTGELFF. The CDR3 region has the DNA TGTGCCAGCCCCTTCCACGCTATAACCGGACAGGGGAACACCGGGGAGCTGTTTTTT.

The chain employs TRBV5-8 and TRBJ2-1, with 11 bases matching TRBD2. Germline CDR1 reads SGHTS; CDR2 reads YDEGEE. CDR3 size: 16 residues. V shed 3 bases and J 0 bases; nucleotides not matched to a gene: 2. CDR3 nucleotide sequence: TGTGCCAGCAGCTCAGGACTAGCGGGCTCCTACAATGAGCAGTTCTTC. The encoded protein is CASSSGLAGSYNEQFF.

The V and J genes are TRBV15 and TRBJ2-1; D is perhaps TRBD2 (5 bases). Germline assignment: CDR1 LNHNV and CDR2 YYDKDF (reference sequence). Trimming took 5 bases from V and 2 from J, leaving 13 bases between them. CDR3 length: 15 residues. This CDR3 reads CATSPGRVTYNEQFF. For the CDR3, the DNA is TGTGCCACCAGCCCGGGAAGGGTTACCTACAATGAGCAGTTCTTC.

The chain has TRBV10-3 and TRBJ1-2; TRBD1 agrees at 7 bases. CDR1 and CDR2 from the germline V gene are ENHRY and SYGVKD. V lost 5 bases and J lost 10; bases outside the gene matches: 16. CDR3 size: 15 residues. The CDR3 sequence: CAISRDSGLSGDYTF. The CDR3 coding sequence is TGTGCCATCAGTCGGGACAGCGGCCTCTCTGGGGACTACACCTTC.

The gene calls are TRBV19 and TRBJ2-1; tentative D call: TRBD1 (5 bases). Trimming shortened V by 5 bases and J by 0 bases, and 11 bases separated the two germline ends. Germline lookup yields CDR1 LNHDA and CDR2 SQIVND (reference sequence). The CDR3 runs to 15 residues. CDR3 sequence (DNA): TGTGCCAGTAGTCTGACAGAGAGCTCCTACAATGAGCAGTTCTTC. Its protein product is CASSLTESSYNEQFF.

The gene calls are TRBV5-1 and TRBJ2-5, with 8 bases identical to TRBD2. Looked up from germline, CDR1 is SGHRS and CDR2 is YFSETQ. V gave up 6 bases and J gave up 4 bases; unmatched junction bases: 8. The CDR3 runs 14 residues. The CDR3 DNA reads as TGCGCCAGCACCAACGGGCTAGCGGGAGAGACCCAGTACTTC. Protein sequence: CASTNGLAGETQYF.

The chain uses TRBV10-3 and TRBJ1-2; unclear D gene. CDR3 length: 13 residues. The V gene's germline CDR1 is ENHRY and CDR2 SYGVKD. With 4 bases removed from V and 4 bases from J, the gap between germline ends came to 10 bases. DNA of the CDR3: TGTGCCATCAGTGGATACGGGTCCTATGGCTACACCTTC. The encoded protein is CAISGYGSYGYTF.

The J gene is TRBJ2-5, the V gene TRBV5-1; TRBD1 agrees at 9 bases. There are 16 residues in the CDR3. V gave up 4 bases and J gave up 6 bases; unmatched junction bases: 13. The V gene's germline CDR1 is SGHRS and CDR2 YFSETQ. CDR3 sequence: CASSLRDRDLIQTQYF. The CDR3 nucleotides are TGCGCCAGCAGCCTCCGGGACAGGGACCTAATACAGACCCAGTACTTC.

V and J are TRBV18 and TRBJ2-7; no definite D call. This CDR3 is 13 amino acids long. CDR1 is KGHSH and CDR2 is LQKENI in the germline V gene. V gave up 0 bases and J gave up 2 bases, with 5 bases separating them. This chain's CDR3 is CASSPPAAYEQYF. The CDR3 nucleotides are TGTGCCAGCTCACCACCGGCAGCCTACGAGCAGTACTTC. Looking up the rest from reference TRBV18 and TRBJ2-7 gives the full variable domain: NAGVMQNPRHLVRRRGQEARLRCSPMKGHSHVYWYRQLPEEGLKFMVYLQKENIIDESGMPKERFSAEFPKEGPSILRIQQVVRGDSAAYFCASSPPAAYEQYFGPGTRLTVT.

The V and J genes are TRBV28 and TRBJ2-2; TRBD1 is a possible D gene (6 bases). Trimming removed 6 bases from V and 5 bases from J, with 10 bases in between. Per the germline V gene, CDR1 is MDHEN and CDR2 is SYDVKM. This CDR3 has 13 amino acids. CDR3: CASRVGGTGELFF. For the CDR3, the DNA is TGTGCCAGCAGGGTAGGGGGAACCGGGGAGCTGTTTTTT.

The V call is TRBV4-2, the J call TRBJ1-4; D might be TRBD1 (6 bases). CDR1 and CDR2 (germline): LGHNA, YNFKEQ. The CDR3 runs 17 residues. V was shortened by 1 base and J by 10 bases, with 22 bases between the two germline ends. In nucleotides, the CDR3 is TGTGCCAGCAGCCAAGTCAAAAGTGTGGAGACACAGGGAAAACTGTTTTTT. It encodes CASSQVKSVETQGKLFF.

V and J are TRBV11-1 and TRBJ2-2; 7 bases line up with TRBD2. The CDR3 consists of 16 residues. Germline-derived CDR1 and CDR2 are SGHAT and FQDESV (reference sequence). The J segment lost 7 bases and the V segment lost 4 bases, leaving 12 bases of the junction unmatched. In DNA form, the CDR3 reads TGTGCCAGCAGCTCCGACGGGCGCGGGAGTAACGGGGAGCTGTTTTTT. This gives the protein CASSSDGRGSNGELFF.

This clone was seen a handful of times. The V and J genes are TRBV5-5 and TRBJ2-5; D might be TRBD2 (7 bases). The germline CDR1 and CDR2 sequences are SGHKS and YYEKEE (reference sequence). The V and J ends lost 3 bases and 2 bases respectively, with 11 bases between them. The CDR3 covers 14 residues. CDR3: CASSWGGQQETQYF. DNA of the CDR3: TGTGCCAGCAGCTGGGGGGGGCAGCAAGAGACCCAGTACTTC.

The chain is built from TRBV18 and TRBJ1-2; the match to TRBD1 covers 8 bases. The CDR3 consists of 13 residues. Germline-derived CDR1 and CDR2 are KGHSH and LQKENI. After removal of 4 bases from V and 6 bases from J, the junction contained 4 bases not matched to a gene. CDR3 protein: CASSLGQEDGYTF. CDR3 bases: TGTGCCAGCTCACTGGGACAGGAGGATGGCTACACCTTC.

The chain uses TRBV27 and TRBJ2-4; 8 nucleotides agree with TRBD1. The V gene's germline CDR1 is MNHEY and CDR2 SMNVEV (reference sequence). The CDR3 totals 13 residues. Trimming removed 5 bases from V and 8 bases from J; junction bases left unmatched: 5. The chain's CDR3 is CASSATGEDIQYF. The DNA for the CDR3 is TGTGCCAGCAGTGCGACAGGGGAGGACATTCAGTACTTC.